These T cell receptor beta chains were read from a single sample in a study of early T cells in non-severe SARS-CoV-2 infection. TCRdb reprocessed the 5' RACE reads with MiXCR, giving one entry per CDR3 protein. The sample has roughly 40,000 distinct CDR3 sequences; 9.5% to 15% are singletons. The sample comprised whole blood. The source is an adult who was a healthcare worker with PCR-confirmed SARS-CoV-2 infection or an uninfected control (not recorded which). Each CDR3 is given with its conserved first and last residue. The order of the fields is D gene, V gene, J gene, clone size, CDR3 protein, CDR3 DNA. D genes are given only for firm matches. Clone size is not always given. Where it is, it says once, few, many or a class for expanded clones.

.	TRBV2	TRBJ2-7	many	CASNSESYEQYF	TGTGCCAGCAATAGTGAATCCTACGAGCAGTACTTC
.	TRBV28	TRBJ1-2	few	CASRPTGLYGYTF	TGTGCCAGCAGACCAACAGGGCTCTATGGCTACACCTTC
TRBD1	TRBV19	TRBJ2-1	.	CASSISRGPSNEQFF	TGTGCCAGTAGTATCTCCAGGGGGCCGAGCAATGAGCAGTTCTTC
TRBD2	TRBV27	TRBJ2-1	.	CATGPHRTSGPTLQFF	TGTGCCACCGGTCCCCATAGGACTAGCGGTCCCACGCTACAGTTCTTC
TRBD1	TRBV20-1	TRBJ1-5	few	CSARDRAYNQPQHF	TGCAGTGCTCGGGACAGGGCCTACAATCAGCCCCAGCATTTT
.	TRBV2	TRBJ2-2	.	CASSVIAGLSGELFF	TGTGCCAGCAGTGTTATCGCGGGTTTGTCAGGGGAGCTGTTTTTT
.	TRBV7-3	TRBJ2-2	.	CASRALDRDSGELFF	TGTGCCAGCCGGGCACTGGATCGCGACTCCGGGGAGCTGTTTTTT
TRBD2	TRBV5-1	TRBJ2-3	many	CASKGLAGGTDTQYF	TGCGCCAGCAAAGGACTAGCGGGAGGCACAGATACGCAGTATTTT
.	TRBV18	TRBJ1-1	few	CASSPRTVINTEAFF	TGTGCCAGCTCACCACGGACGGTGATTAACACTGAAGCTTTCTTT
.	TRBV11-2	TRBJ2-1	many	CASRSTSAGIEQFF	TGTGCCAGCAGATCCACCTCCGCAGGGATTGAGCAGTTCTTC
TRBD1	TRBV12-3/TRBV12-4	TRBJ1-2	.	CASSLGTGTEGYTF	TGTGCCAGCAGTTTAGGGACAGGGACGGAAGGCTACACCTTC
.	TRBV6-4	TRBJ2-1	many	CASSDNQNEQFF	TGTGCCAGCAGTGATAACCAAAATGAGCAGTTCTTC
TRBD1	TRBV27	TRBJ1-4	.	CASSANRGGATNEKLFF	TGTGCCAGCAGTGCAAACAGGGGAGGGGCAACTAATGAAAAACTGTTTTTT
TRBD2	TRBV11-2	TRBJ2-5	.	CASSISGGVQETQYF	TGTGCCAGCAGCATTAGCGGGGGGGTACAAGAGACCCAGTACTTC
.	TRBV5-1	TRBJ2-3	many	CASSLVGASSTDTQYF	TGCGCCAGCAGCTTGGTCGGGGCTAGTAGCACAGATACGCAGTATTTT
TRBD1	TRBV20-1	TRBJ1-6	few	CSARVGTERAPLHF	TGCAGTGCTAGGGTCGGGACAGAAAGGGCACCCCTCCACTTT
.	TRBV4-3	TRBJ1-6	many	CASSQFGGRAPGNSPLHF	TGCGCCAGCAGCCAATTCGGGGGTAGAGCCCCCGGCAATTCACCCCTCCACTTT
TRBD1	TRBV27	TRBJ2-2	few	CASSLKQGLNTGELFF	TGTGCCAGCAGTTTAAAACAGGGGTTAAACACCGGGGAGCTGTTTTTT
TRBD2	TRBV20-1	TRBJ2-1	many	CSASWASGIGNEQFF	TGCAGTGCTAGTTGGGCTAGCGGGATTGGCAATGAGCAGTTCTTC
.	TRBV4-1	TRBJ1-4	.	CASSQGARAEKLFF	TGCGCCAGCAGCCAGGGGGCTCGGGCGGAAAAACTGTTTTTT
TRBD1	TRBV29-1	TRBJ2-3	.	CSVGDRVITDTQYF	TGCAGCGTAGGAGACAGGGTGATAACAGATACGCAGTATTTT
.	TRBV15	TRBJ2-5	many	CATSPRSGETQYF	TGTGCCACCAGCCCGCGGTCTGGAGAGACCCAGTACTTC
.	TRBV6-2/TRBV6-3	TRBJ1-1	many	CASTHRRNTEAFF	TGTGCCAGCACCCACAGGAGGAACACTGAAGCTTTCTTT
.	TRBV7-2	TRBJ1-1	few	CASSLDSWNTEAFF	TGTGCCAGCAGCTTAGACAGCTGGAACACTGAAGCTTTCTTT
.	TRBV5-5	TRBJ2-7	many	CASSLTRSGYEQYF	TGTGCCAGCAGCCTAACTAGATCGGGTTACGAGCAGTACTTC
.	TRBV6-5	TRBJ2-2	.	CASSYSRGYTGELFF	TGTGCCAGCAGTTACTCGAGGGGTTACACCGGGGAGCTGTTTTTT
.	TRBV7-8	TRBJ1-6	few	CASSPTGLGSNSPLHF	TGTGCCAGCAGCCCGACAGGTCTGGGATCTAATTCACCCCTCCACTTT
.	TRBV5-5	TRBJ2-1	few	CASSLNPGNEQFF	TGTGCCAGCAGCTTGAATCCGGGGAATGAGCAGTTCTTC
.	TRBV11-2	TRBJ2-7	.	CASSRTQAYEQYF	TGTGCCAGCAGCAGGACTCAAGCCTACGAGCAGTACTTC
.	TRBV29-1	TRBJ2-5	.	CSVETGTVAQYF	TGCAGCGTTGAAACAGGGACCGTTGCCCAGTACTTC
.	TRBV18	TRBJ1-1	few	CASSPDWGTEAFF	TGTGCCAGCTCACCAGATTGGGGGACTGAAGCTTTCTTT
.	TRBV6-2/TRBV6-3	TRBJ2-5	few	CASTRMFGETQYF	TGTGCCAGCACCCGAATGTTTGGAGAGACCCAGTACTTC
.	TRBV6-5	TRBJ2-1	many	CASGAFREQFF	TGTGCCTCCGGCGCATTCCGTGAGCAGTTCTTC
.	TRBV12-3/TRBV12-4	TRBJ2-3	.	CASSFTGSTDTQYF	TGTGCCAGCAGTTTTACGGGAAGCACAGATACGCAGTATTTT
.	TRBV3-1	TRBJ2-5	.	CASSWARGETQYF	TGTGCCAGCAGCTGGGCCAGAGGGGAGACCCAGTACTTC
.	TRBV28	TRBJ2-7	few	CASSFSQGGYEQYF	TGTGCCAGCAGTTTTTCCCAGGGGGGGTACGAGCAGTACTTC
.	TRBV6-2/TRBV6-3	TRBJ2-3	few	CASSYGVDTQYF	TGTGCCAGCAGTTACGGCGTCGATACGCAGTATTTT
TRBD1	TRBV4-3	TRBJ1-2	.	CASSQDPGQGNYGYTF	TGCGCCAGCAGCCAAGATCCAGGACAGGGGAACTATGGCTACACCTTC
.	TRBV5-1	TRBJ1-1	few	CASSPDPSYTEAFF	TGCGCCAGCAGCCCCGACCCCTCCTACACTGAAGCTTTCTTT
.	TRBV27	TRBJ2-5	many	CASSLEGRETQYF	TGTGCCAGCAGTTTAGAAGGACGAGAGACCCAGTACTTC
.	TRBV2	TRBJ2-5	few	CASSGILGETQYF	TGTGCCAGCAGTGGAATTCTGGGGGAGACCCAGTACTTC
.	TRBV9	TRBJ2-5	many	CASSVRAGRLVETQYF	TGTGCCAGCAGCGTAAGGGCAGGGCGGTTAGTCGAGACCCAGTACTTC
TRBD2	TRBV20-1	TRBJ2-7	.	CSGKREHYEQYF	TGCAGTGGTAAGCGGGAGCATTACGAGCAGTACTTC
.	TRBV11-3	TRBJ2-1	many	CASSGGINNEQFF	TGTGCCAGCAGCGGAGGGATAAACAATGAGCAGTTCTTC
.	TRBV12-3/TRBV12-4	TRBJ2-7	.	CASSPLTSTEQYF	TGTGCCAGCAGTCCATTGACTAGTACCGAGCAGTACTTC
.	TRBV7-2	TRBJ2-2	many	CASSLGFSGTGELFF	TGTGCCAGCAGCTTAGGTTTTTCGGGGACCGGGGAGCTGTTTTTT
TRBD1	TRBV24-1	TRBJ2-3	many	CATSDWLPGQVTADTQYF	TGTGCCACCAGTGATTGGCTTCCGGGACAGGTAACCGCAGATACGCAGTATTTT
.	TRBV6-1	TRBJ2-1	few	CASSERSDEQFF	TGTGCCAGCAGTGAACGGTCCGATGAGCAGTTCTTC
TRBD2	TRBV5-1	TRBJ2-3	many	CASSPGLAGGPWTDTQYF	TGCGCCAGCAGCCCTGGACTAGCGGGAGGGCCGTGGACAGATACGCAGTATTTT